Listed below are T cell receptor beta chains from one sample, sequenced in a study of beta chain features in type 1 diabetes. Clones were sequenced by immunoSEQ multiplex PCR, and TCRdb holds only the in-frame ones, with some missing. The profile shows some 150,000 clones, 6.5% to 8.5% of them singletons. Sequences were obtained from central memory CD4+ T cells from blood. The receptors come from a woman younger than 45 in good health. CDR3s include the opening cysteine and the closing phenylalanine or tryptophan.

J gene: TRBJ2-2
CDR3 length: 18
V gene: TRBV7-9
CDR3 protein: CASSLGLAGGVNTGELFF

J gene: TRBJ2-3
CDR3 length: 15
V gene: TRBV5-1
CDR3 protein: CASRGLALATDTQYF

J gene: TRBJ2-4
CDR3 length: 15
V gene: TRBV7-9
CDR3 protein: CASSDLGTGPNIQYF

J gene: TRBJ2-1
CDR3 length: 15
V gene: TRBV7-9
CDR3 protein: CASSLALSSYNEQFF

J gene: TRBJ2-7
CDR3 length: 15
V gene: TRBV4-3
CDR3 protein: CASSQDAGGRYEQYF

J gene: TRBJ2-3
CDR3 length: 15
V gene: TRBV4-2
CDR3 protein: CASSQDSARGDTQYF

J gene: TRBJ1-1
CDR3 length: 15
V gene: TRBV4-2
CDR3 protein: CASSHGDRINTEAFF

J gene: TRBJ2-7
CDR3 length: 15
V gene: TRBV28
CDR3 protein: CASAPWGTSGTEQYF

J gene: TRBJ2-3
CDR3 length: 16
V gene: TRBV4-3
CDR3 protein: CASSQTGLVGTDTQYF

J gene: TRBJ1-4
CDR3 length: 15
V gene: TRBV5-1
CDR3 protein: CASSPSGTANEKLFF

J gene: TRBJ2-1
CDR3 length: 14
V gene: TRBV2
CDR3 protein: CASSDASSYNEQFF

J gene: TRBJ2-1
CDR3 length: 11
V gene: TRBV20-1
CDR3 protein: CSARIREIKFF

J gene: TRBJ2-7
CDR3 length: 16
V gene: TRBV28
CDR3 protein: CASSLSLAGLTYEQYF

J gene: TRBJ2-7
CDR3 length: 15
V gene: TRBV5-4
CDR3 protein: CASSLAGIASYEQYF

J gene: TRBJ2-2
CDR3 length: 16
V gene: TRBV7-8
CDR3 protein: CASSLQPGENTGELFF

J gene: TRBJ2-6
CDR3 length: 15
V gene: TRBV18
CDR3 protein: CASSPQASGANVLTF

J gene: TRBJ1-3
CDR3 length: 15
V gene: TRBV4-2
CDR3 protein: CASSQDRNSGNTIYF

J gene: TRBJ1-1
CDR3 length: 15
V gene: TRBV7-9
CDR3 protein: CASSFQDYTNTEAFF

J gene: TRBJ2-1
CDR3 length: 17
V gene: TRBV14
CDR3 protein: CASSQRGLSGPYNEQFF

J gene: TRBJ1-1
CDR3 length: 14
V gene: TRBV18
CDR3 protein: CASSNRTGVTEAFF

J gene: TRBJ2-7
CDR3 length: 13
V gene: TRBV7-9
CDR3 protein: CASSFGQGTEQYF

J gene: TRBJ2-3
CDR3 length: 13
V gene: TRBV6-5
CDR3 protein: CASSFSWRDTQYF

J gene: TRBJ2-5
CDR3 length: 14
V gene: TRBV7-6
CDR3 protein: CASSLLPGQETQYF

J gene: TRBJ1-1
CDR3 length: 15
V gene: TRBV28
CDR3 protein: CASSGTGDSHTEAFF

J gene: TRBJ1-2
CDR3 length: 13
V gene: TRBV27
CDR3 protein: CASSAEGSHGYTF

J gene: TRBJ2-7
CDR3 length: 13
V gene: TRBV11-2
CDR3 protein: CASSSTIAGEQYF

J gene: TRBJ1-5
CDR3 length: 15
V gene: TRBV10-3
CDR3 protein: CASIQTRGAPQPQHF

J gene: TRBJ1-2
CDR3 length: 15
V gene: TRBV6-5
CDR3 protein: CASSYSIVEGYGYTF

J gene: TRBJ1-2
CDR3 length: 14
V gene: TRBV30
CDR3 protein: CAWTLGQGPRGYTF

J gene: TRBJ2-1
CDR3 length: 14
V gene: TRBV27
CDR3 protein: CASTGLAGSNEQFF